Listed below are T cell receptor beta chains from one sample, sequenced in a study of T cells after posttransplantation cyclophosphamide. TCRdb's table, derived via immunoSEQ multiplex PCR, lists solely in-frame clones and lacks some. The table records some 15,000 clones without singletons, the ten largest covering more than 25%. This material consisted of PBMCs, taken after allogeneic stem cell transplant with posttransplant cyclophosphamide. The source of these receptors is a female patient in her thirties or forties who received an allogeneic stem cell transplant from an unrelated donor, was CMV-positive, and had acute GVHD only. T cells may partly derive from the graft donor. CDR3s leave out the opening cysteine and the closing phenylalanine or tryptophan.

V,J,CDR3
TRBV18,TRBJ1-4,ASSPPGGQGNEKLF
TRBV11-3,TRBJ1-1,ASSHTPGQGHTEAF
TRBV5-1,TRBJ1-4,ASSFGGAGTLTEKLF
TRBV5-8,TRBJ2-3,ASSFRQGSTDTQY
TRBV6-1,TRBJ1-2,ASSDASQQGRRGYT
TRBV7-2,TRBJ2-3,ASSLLAGGRTDTQY
TRBV4-3,TRBJ2-3,ASSPPGGTQY
TRBV9,TRBJ2-4,ASSVWGGAGNIQY
TRBV2,TRBJ1-4,ASGRRDRDLREKLF
TRBV7-2,TRBJ1-4,ASSLLTQGTPTNEKLF
TRBV5-6,TRBJ2-3,ASSLLAGGLSDTQY
TRBV25-1,TRBJ1-1,ASSYRGIVNTEAF
TRBV9,TRBJ1-5,ASSVAEGAGPQH
TRBV5-6,TRBJ1-5,ASSSQTGERNQPQH
TRBV4-2,TRBJ1-1,ASSQPTEREMAF
TRBV10-3,TRBJ1-6,AISPGGLRDASPLH
TRBV5-5,TRBJ1-2,ASSSRTRRNYGYT
TRBV5-1,TRBJ2-5,ASSLSRAEETQY
TRBV28,TRBJ1-2,ASSFSQGGYT
TRBV6-4,TRBJ2-1,ASSELAGSYNEQF
TRBV19,TRBJ1-1,ASSTDRENTEAF